Listed here are 26 T cell receptor beta chains from one sample, sequenced in a study of Tregs in tolerant kidney transplant recipients. The repertoire was sequenced with immunoSEQ multiplex PCR; TCRdb's copy has only in-frame clones and lacks some. Of around 70,000 clones listed, roughly 92% were seen once; the top ten hold approximately 11%. The sample was CD8+ T cells from blood, taken before the transplant. The receptor source for this set is a human donor who received a combined kidney and bone marrow transplant.

The chain links TRBV7-8 to TRBJ1-2, with D unclear. This CDR3 is built from 14 residues. The germline V gene encodes CDR1 SGHVS and CDR2 FQNEAQ. V lost 1 base and J lost 0, with 6 bases in between. The CDR3 DNA reads as TGTGCCAGCAGCTTAGGGGGAGCTAACTATGGCTACACCTTC. It encodes CASSLGGANYGYTF.

J is TRBJ1-2 and V is TRBV7-9; unclear D gene. V was cut by 5 bases and J by 3 bases, with 13 bases left in between. The CDR3 is made up of 14 amino acids. Germline CDR1 SEHNR, CDR2 FQNEAQ (reference sequence). The CDR3: CASSPARMDYGYTF. CDR3 nucleotides: TGTGCCAGCAGCCCGGCGCGGATGGACTATGGCTACACCTTC.

This chain uses TRBV6-1 with TRBJ1-2; D not certain. V gave up 2 bases and J gave up 0 bases, with 7 bases separating them. The CDR3 loop spans 14 amino acids. Germline lookup yields CDR1 MNHNS and CDR2 SASEGT. CDR3 sequence (DNA): TGTGCCAGCAGTGAATGGTCGGCTAACTATGGCTACACCTTC. Translation: CASSEWSANYGYTF.

This chain uses TRBV4-1 with TRBJ1-3; maybe TRBD1 (5 bases). The V end lost 0 bases, the J end lost 7 bases, and 7 bases lay between the germline ends. CDR1 and CDR2 (germline): MGHRA, YSYEKL. The CDR3 extends over 13 amino acids. The CDR3 is CASSQEGGNTIYF. The CDR3 bases are TGCGCCAGCAGCCAAGAGGGGGGGAACACCATATATTTT.

The V and J genes are TRBV7-9 and TRBJ2-1; 11 bases map to TRBD2. The CDR3 contains 16 residues. CDR1 is SEHNR and CDR2 is FQNEAQ in the germline V gene (reference sequence). The V and J ends lost 3 bases and 6 bases, in that order; junction bases with no gene match: 7. This CDR3 reads CASSFLAGGPGNEQFF. The DNA of the CDR3 is TGTGCCAGCAGCTTTTTAGCGGGAGGGCCCGGCAATGAGCAGTTCTTC.

The chain combines TRBV5-4 with TRBJ1-4; 7 nucleotides match TRBD1. V lost 1 base, J lost 7 bases, and 4 bases stayed unmatched. Germline V gene sequence: CDR1 SGHNT, CDR2 YYREEE (reference sequence). The CDR3 is 14 amino acids. The CDR3 here is CASSLRGTVEKLFF. CDR3 bases: TGTGCCAGCAGCTTGCGCGGGACAGTTGAAAAACTGTTTTTT.

Note on this clone: Germline is not matched at one junction end, which may reflect a read error. CDR3 protein: CASSLGIWGEEIF. CDR3 coding DNA: TGTGCCAGCAGCTTAGGAATTTGGGGGGAGGAGATCTTC. V is TRBV11-3 and J is TRBJ2-1, with a weak D call TRBD2 (6 bases). Germline values: CDR1 SGHNT, CDR2 YENEEA. CDR3 length: 13 amino acids.

This sequence joins TRBV4-1 and TRBJ2-6; possible D gene TRBD1, 6 bases. CDR3 length: 16 amino acids. The germline CDR1 and CDR2 sequences are MGHRA and YSYEKL. Trimming removed 0 bases from V and 2 bases from J, with 8 bases in between. CDR3 amino acids: CASSQEQGPGANVLTF. In nucleotides, the CDR3 is TGCGCCAGCAGCCAAGAACAGGGACCTGGGGCCAACGTCCTGACTTTC.

CDR3 sequence: CASRGTGYEQYF. Here the CDR3 DNA reads TGTGCCAGCAGGGGCACAGGCTACGAGCAGTACTTC. The chain links TRBV7-9 to TRBJ2-7; D may be TRBD1 (5 bases). The CDR3 is made up of 12 amino acids. The V end lost 6 bases, the J end lost 3 bases, and 9 bases lay between the germline ends. Per the germline V gene, CDR1 is SEHNR and CDR2 is FQNEAQ (reference sequence).

V usage is TRBV7-9 and J usage is TRBJ2-7, with 9 bases lining up with TRBD1. Looked up from germline, CDR1 is SEHNR and CDR2 is FQNEAQ (reference sequence). CDR3 length: 15 amino acids. V was pared by 1 base and J by 6 bases, with 7 bases of the junction left unmatched. The CDR3 DNA sequence: TGTGCCAGCAGCTTAGATGGGACAGGGAGCCGCGAGCAGTACTTC. As protein: CASSLDGTGSREQYF. Full variable domain (outside the CDR3, taken from reference TRBV7-9 and TRBJ2-7): DTGVSQNPRHKITKRGQNVTFRCDPISEHNRLYWYRQTLGQGPEFLTYFQNEAQLEKSRLLSDRFSAERPKGSFSTLEIQRTEQGDSAMYLCASSLDGTGSREQYFGPGTRLTVT.

V is TRBV27 and J is TRBJ2-2; D perhaps matches TRBD1 (5 bases). This CDR3 is built from 14 residues. Germline CDR1 MNHEY, CDR2 SMNVEV (reference sequence). Trimming took 5 bases from V and 6 from J, leaving 13 bases between them. The CDR3 protein is CASSAGGAAGELFF. The CDR3 DNA is TGTGCCAGCAGTGCTGGTGGGGCCGCCGGGGAGCTGTTTTTT.

The chain combines TRBV9 with TRBJ1-4, with D possibly being TRBD1 (6 bases). Germline values: CDR1 SGDLS, CDR2 YYNGEE. The CDR3 is made up of 15 amino acids. V lost 0 bases, J lost 7 bases, and 13 bases lay in between. The CDR3 coding sequence is TGTGCCAGCAGCGTAGGGGGGCTTCGTATTGAAAAACTGTTTTTT. Amino acid sequence: CASSVGGLRIEKLFF.

In DNA form, the CDR3 reads TGTGCCAGCAGCTATACAGGGGAAGCGACCCAGTACTTC. It is translated as CASSYTGEATQYF. The V and J genes are TRBV27 and TRBJ2-5; 7 nucleotides align to TRBD1. After removal of 6 bases from V and 7 bases from J, the junction contained 8 bases not matched to a gene. CDR3 length: 13 amino acids. Germline V gene sequence: CDR1 MNHEY, CDR2 SMNVEV (reference sequence).

Only a few counts were recorded for this clone. This rearrangement joins TRBV4-3 to TRBJ2-7, with D perhaps matching TRBD2 (6 bases). V lost 0 bases and J lost 0, with 9 bases in between. CDR3 size: 15 residues. Per the germline V gene, CDR1 is LGHNA and CDR2 is YSLEER. CDR3 in DNA: TGCGCCAGCAGCCAAGATCGAGCGGGCTCCTACGAGCAGTACTTC. Translation: CASSQDRAGSYEQYF.

The chain joins TRBV29-1 to TRBJ2-1; 7 bases fit TRBD2. CDR1 is SQVTM and CDR2 is ANQGSEA in the germline V gene. The CDR3 sequence is 13 residues long. Trimming cost V 6 bases and J 4 bases; bases outside gene matches: 6. CDR3 nucleotide sequence: TGCAGCGTCCTGGGCGGGAGATACAATGAGCAGTTCTTC. Translating gives CSVLGGRYNEQFF.

The V call is TRBV30, the J call TRBJ2-6; unclear D gene. Germline CDR1 GTSNPN, CDR2 SVGIG (reference sequence). This CDR3 has 13 residues. The germline V and J ends were trimmed by 5 bases and 2 bases, with 7 bases remaining between them. The CDR3 sequence is CAWVLAGANVLTF. The CDR3 DNA sequence: TGTGCCTGGGTTTTAGCTGGGGCCAACGTCCTGACTTTC.

The chain is built from TRBV9 and TRBJ2-1; D is uncertain. The CDR3 is made up of 12 amino acids. V was clipped by 3 bases and J by 8 bases, with 9 bases between them. The germline CDR1 and CDR2 sequences are SGDLS and YYNGEE. The CDR3 region is CASSGAADEQFF. CDR3 sequence (DNA): TGTGCCAGCAGCGGGGCAGCTGATGAGCAGTTCTTC. The full variable domain, with the rest looked up from reference TRBV9 and TRBJ2-1, is DSGVTQTPKHLITATGQRVTLRCSPRSGDLSVYWYQQSLDQGLQFLIQYYNGEERAKGNILERFSAQQFPDLHSELNLSSLELGDSALYFCASSGAADEQFFGPGTRLTVL.

The V and J genes are TRBV12-5 and TRBJ2-7; a possible D gene is TRBD2 (6 bases). Looked up from germline, CDR1 is LGHNT and CDR2 is FRNRAP. V gave up 11 bases and J gave up 1 base, with 12 bases separating them. CDR3 length: 12 amino acids. The CDR3 reads CASRRESYEQYF. The CDR3 DNA is TGTGCTTCGAGGAGGGAATCCTACGAGCAGTACTTC.

The J gene is TRBJ2-3, the V gene TRBV7-6; D is unresolved. The V end was cut by 1 base, the J end by 6 bases, with 8 bases between. The germline gives CDR1 SGHVS, CDR2 FNYEAQ. The CDR3 has 13 amino acids. The CDR3 DNA sequence: TGTGCCAGCAGCTTAGTTCGAGCGGATACGCAGTATTTT. This codes for CASSLVRADTQYF.

This clone came up once. V gene TRBV5-6 combines with J gene TRBJ2-5, with 7 bases aligning to TRBD1. V shed 3 bases and J 3 bases; nucleotides not matched to a gene: 5. CDR1 SGHDT and CDR2 YYEEEE come from the germline V gene. The CDR3 runs 14 residues. The chain's CDR3 is CASSSRDSEETQYF. CDR3 bases: TGTGCCAGCAGCTCAAGGGACAGTGAAGAGACCCAGTACTTC.

The rearrangement uses TRBV7-3 and TRBJ2-3; 8 bases fit TRBD1. This CDR3 is built from 14 residues. The germline gives CDR1 SGHTA, CDR2 FQGTGA. J gave up 3 bases and V 5 bases, and 4 bases lay outside the gene matches. The CDR3 nucleotides are TGTGCCAGCAGCGGAACAGGGGGGACAGATACGCAGTATTTT. It yields the protein CASSGTGGTDTQYF. The variable domain in full, with the rest retrieved from reference TRBV7-3 and TRBJ2-3, is GAGVSQTPSNKVTEKGKYVELRCDPISGHTALYWYRQSLGQGPEFLIYFQGTGAADDSGLPNDRFFAVRPEGSVSTLKIQRTERGDSAVYLCASSGTGGTDTQYFGPGTRLTVL.

A single count supports this clone. This rearrangement joins TRBV27 to TRBJ1-1; tentative D call: TRBD1 (6 bases). The CDR3 has 16 amino acids. The V gene lost 6 bases and the J gene lost 0 bases, with 17 bases spanning the gap. Germline V gene data show CDR1 as MNHEY and CDR2 as SMNVEV (reference sequence). The CDR3 sequence is CASSPTGYGVNTEAFF. The CDR3 DNA reads TGTGCCAGCAGCCCTACAGGGTATGGGGTGAACACTGAAGCTTTCTTT.

This chain connects TRBV19 to TRBJ1-4, with D possibly TRBD1 on 5 matching bases. From germline, CDR1 is LNHDA and CDR2 SQIVND (reference sequence). V was trimmed by 5 bases and J by 7 bases, leaving 14 bases between them. The CDR3 contains 14 residues. The CDR3 region is CASSATEPSEKLFF. CDR3 sequence (DNA): TGTGCCAGTAGTGCGACAGAACCAAGTGAAAAACTGTTTTTT.

The V and J genes are TRBV7-8 and TRBJ2-1, with 10 nucleotides matching TRBD2. The trim removed 3 bases at V and 7 bases at J, leaving 6 bases unmatched. CDR1 and CDR2 (germline): SGHVS, FQNEAQ. The CDR3 loop spans 15 amino acids. CDR3 in amino acids: CASSLGLAPVNEQFF. In nucleotides, the CDR3 is TGTGCCAGCAGCTTGGGACTAGCGCCGGTAAATGAGCAGTTCTTC.

V is TRBV27 and J is TRBJ2-7; 7 bases fit TRBD2. Germline CDR1 reads MNHEY; CDR2 reads SMNVEV (reference sequence). V lost 4 bases and J lost 2; bases outside the gene matches: 5. CDR3 size: 14 residues. The CDR3 here is CASSYGGVTYEQYF. The CDR3 DNA reads as TGTGCCAGCAGTTATGGGGGGGTTACCTACGAGCAGTACTTC.

The chain carries TRBV5-6 and TRBJ2-7; D perhaps matches TRBD2 (5 bases). The germline V and J ends were trimmed by 2 bases and 3 bases, with 6 bases remaining between them. This CDR3 spans 12 amino acids. Germline CDR1 SGHDT, CDR2 YYEEEE. In DNA form, the CDR3 reads TGTGCCAGCAGCTTCGGGGTCTACGAGCAGTACTTC. Translation: CASSFGVYEQYF.